This TCR beta chain comes out of a study of blood T cell repertoires in COVID-19. Study information: Specimens from acute and convalescent COVID-19 originated in the United States, Italy and Spain. PBMCs, B-cell-depleted T cells, or T cells provided the cDNA or gDNA that made up the material.

Authors' data handling: Reference gene primer amplification gave estimated nucleated cell counts. Some clones are missing from TCRdb's copy, which holds only in-frame ones; the method was immunoSEQ multiplex PCR. D and trimming come from the DNA, and the V and J calls and clone size come from that table. The profile shows 30,000 to 45,000 clones, 87% of them singletons. The CDR3 covers 15 residues. Germline CDR1 reads SGHVS; CDR2 reads FQNEAQ. The J segment lost 5 bases and the V segment lost 6 bases, leaving 8 bases of the junction unmatched. Material: peripheral blood. The chain couples TRBV7-8 to TRBJ2-2; 8 bases map to TRBD2. This clonotype originated in a human donor in a cohort sampled during active COVID-19. CDR3 protein: CASSARGGKTGELFF. The CDR3 nucleotides read TGTGCCAGCAGTGCCCGGGGGGGAAAAACCGGGGAGCTGTTTTTT.